This TCR beta chain was observed in a study of T cells in Graves' hyperthyroidism and ophthalmopathy. The germline gives CDR1 MNHNS, CDR2 SASEGT. The CDR3 has 14 amino acids. V was pared by 1 base and J by 2 bases, with 6 bases between. Amplification yielded TCR beta CDR3 regions, with RNA transcripts as the source. Researchers ran a first-round RT-PCR on the TCR CDR3 using the HTBI primer set. TCRdb re-analysed the multiplex PCR reads in MiXCR, keeping a single row per CDR3 protein. The repertoire has hundreds of thousands of distinct CDR3 sequences, over 12% of them found once; the top ten carry roughly a fifth.

The sequencing input was blood. This sequence joins TRBV6-1 and TRBJ1-3; no clear D. This TCR derives from a woman aged 60-75 years with Graves' ophthalmopathy. The CDR3 spells CASSEEATGNTIYF. CDR3 coding DNA: TGTGCCAGCAGTGAAGAGGCAACTGGAAACACCATATATTTT.